This TCR beta chain was identified during a study of blood T cell repertoires in COVID-19. Study details: Sites in the United States, Italy and Spain provided acute and convalescent COVID-19 samples. PBMCs, B-cell-depleted T cells, or T cells were the source of the cDNA or gDNA that made up the material.

Authors' data handling: Amplification with reference gene primers provided the estimates of nucleated cell counts. TCRdb's copy holds only in-frame clones and misses some; the assay was immunoSEQ multiplex PCR. From that table come the V and J calls and clone size; the DNA was used to work out D and trimming. Here the sample spans around 100,000 clones, about 89% being singletons. Germline V lookup: CDR1 GTSNPN, CDR2 SVGIG (reference sequence). This CDR3 spans 13 amino acids. With V trimmed by 3 bases and J by 8 bases, 5 bases remained unmatched. This sequence was found in a man aged 40-55 years with acute or convalescent COVID-19. Material for sequencing was peripheral blood. The chain uses TRBV30 and TRBJ1-3; 9 bases align to TRBD1. In DNA form, the CDR3 reads TGTGCCTGGAGCAGGGACAGGGTTTACACCATATATTTT. This codes for CAWSRDRVYTIYF.